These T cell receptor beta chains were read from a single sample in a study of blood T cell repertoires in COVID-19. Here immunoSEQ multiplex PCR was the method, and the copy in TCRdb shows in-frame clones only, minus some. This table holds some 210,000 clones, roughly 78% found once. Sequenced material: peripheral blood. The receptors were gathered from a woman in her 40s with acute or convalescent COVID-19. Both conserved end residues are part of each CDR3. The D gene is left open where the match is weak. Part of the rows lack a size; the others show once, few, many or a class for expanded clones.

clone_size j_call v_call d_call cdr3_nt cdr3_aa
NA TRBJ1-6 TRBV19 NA TGTGCCAGTAGTATAGATCGCGGATCACCCCTCCACTTT CASSIDRGSPLHF
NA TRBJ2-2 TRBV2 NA TGTGCCGGCGGAGGGACTTCGAACACCGGGGAGCTGTTTTTT CAGGGTSNTGELFF
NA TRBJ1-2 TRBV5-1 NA TGCGCCAGCAGCTGGACAGCTTCTAACTATGGCTACACCTTC CASSWTASNYGYTF
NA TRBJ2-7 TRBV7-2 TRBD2 TGTGCCAGCAGCCAAGCGGGGGGGCCCTACGAGCAGTACTTC CASSQAGGPYEQYF
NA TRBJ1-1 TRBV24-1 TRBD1 TGTGCCACCAGGGACAGGGAGGGGGGAAGGAACACTGAAGCTTTCTTT CATRDREGGRNTEAFF
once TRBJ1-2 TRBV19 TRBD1 TGTGCCAGTCAGAACAGGGGGTCTAACTATGGCTACACCTTC CASQNRGSNYGYTF
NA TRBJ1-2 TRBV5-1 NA TGCGCCAGCAGCCCCTCTTCGGACTATGGCTACACCTTC CASSPSSDYGYTF
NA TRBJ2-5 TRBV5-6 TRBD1 TGTGCCAGCAGCTTCCTCATGACAGGGAACCAAGAGACCCAGTACTTC CASSFLMTGNQETQYF
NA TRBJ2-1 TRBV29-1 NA TGCAGCGTTCGAACTCCAGCCGGGTCCAATGAGCAGTTCTTC CSVRTPAGSNEQFF
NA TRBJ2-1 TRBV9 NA TGTGCCAGCAGCGTAGGAAGGGGTTACAATGAGCAGTTCTTC CASSVGRGYNEQFF
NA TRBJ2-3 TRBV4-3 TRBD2 TGCGCCAGCAGCCAATCACTAGCGGTGAGCACAGATACGCAGTATTTT CASSQSLAVSTDTQYF
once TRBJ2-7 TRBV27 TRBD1 TGTGCCAGCAGTTTGGGATCGGGGACAGGGCACTACGAGCAGTACTTC CASSLGSGTGHYEQYF
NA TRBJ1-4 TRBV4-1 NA TGCGCCAGCAGCCGCAACCAGGGGTCTAATGAAAAACTGTTTTTT CASSRNQGSNEKLFF
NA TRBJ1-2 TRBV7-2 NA TGTGCCAGCAGCACGCACCTGGGGGGGAACTATGGCTACACCTTC CASSTHLGGNYGYTF
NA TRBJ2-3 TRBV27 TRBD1 TGTGCCACGAGCAGGGGGCAAGAAGATACGCAGTATTTT CATSRGQEDTQYF
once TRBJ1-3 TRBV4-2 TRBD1 TGTGCCAGCAGCCAGCGCACCGGGACAGACTCTGGAAACACCATATATTTT CASSQRTGTDSGNTIYF
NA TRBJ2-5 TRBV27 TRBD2 TGTGCCAGCAGTCCCGGGACTAGCTGGGAGACCCAGTACTTC CASSPGTSWETQYF
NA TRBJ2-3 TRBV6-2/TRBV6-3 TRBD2 TGTGCCAGCAGTTACCGGGCGGGAGGGACAGATACGCAGTATTTT CASSYRAGGTDTQYF
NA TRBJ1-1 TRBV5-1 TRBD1 TGCGCCAGCAGCCCCACAGGGGCGAACACTGAAGCTTTCTTT CASSPTGANTEAFF
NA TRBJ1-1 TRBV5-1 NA TGCGCCAGCAGCTTGCAGGTTCCGAACACTGAAGCTTTCTTT CASSLQVPNTEAFF